This T cell receptor (beta chain) stems from a study of spatial heterogeneity in lung cancer (dated by TCRdb to between 2018 and 2021). About the study as a whole: Beta-chain transcripts were consistently detected in greater numbers than alpha-chain transcripts, which likely reflects a higher abundance of beta-chain transcripts. In the raw uncorrected reads, each unique combination of TCR and UMI appeared more than ten times on average. In non-small cell lung cancer, the study made a quantitative comparison of TCR alpha and beta repertoires among multiple tumor regions, matched nontumor lung and blood. The study linked features of the TCR repertoire to counts of nonsynonymous mutations, which were determined by whole-exome sequencing of tumor tissue. Both alpha and beta chains were TCR-sequenced in samples taken at surgery, namely 220 tumor regions, 62 to 70 matched nontumor lung samples and 55 to 60 PBMC samples.

Via the germline V gene, CDR1 is MDHEN and CDR2 SYDVKM. From its cysteine to its phenylalanine, the CDR3 spans 15 amino acids. This entry keeps only the CDR3 DNA: 45 bases, framed from base 1. At the junction V is shortened by 3 bases and J by 2 bases, with 10 bases in between. On the study overall, not on this receptor specifically: Confirming at a functional level the hypothesis that regional TCRs recognize regional mutations was considered to require additional single-cell paired TCR alpha and beta sequencing. Ubiquitous expanded tumor TCRs showed up in blood more often at tumor resection than at routine follow-up.

Reading the label with the study, this specimen's time point is: sample taken at primary tumor resection. Donors were under 95 patients with early-stage, untreated non-small cell lung cancer from the lung TRACERx cohort. TCR sequencing used whole RNA extracted from tumor and nontumor lung tissue, or from cryopreserved PBMC samples, without cell sorting. A patient was chosen for TCR sequencing only when enough RNA was available from at least two tumor regions. Library preparation was by 5' RACE. The data were produced on a NextSeq 500. In the TCR library protocol, a unique molecular identifier was attached to each TCR cDNA molecule so that PCR and sequencing errors could be corrected. The authors' analysis ran thus. Decombinator tools were used for TCR identification, UMI-based error correction and CDR3 extraction. Expanded TCRs were defined as those above a frequency of 2 per 1,000, corresponding to the top 1% of the tumor frequency distribution. Renyi diversity was computed with the R vegan package after each repertoire had been subsampled 100 times to 5,000 TCRs. CDR3 similarity networks were constructed using string-kernel similarity of amino acid triplets, with links drawn between CDR3s whose pairwise similarity was above 0.82. TCRdb took the public reads, trimmed them with fastp at Q25, ran MiXCR for clone calling and kept in-frame beta chains. Entries are consolidated by CDR3 protein sequence, retaining the most common genes and DNA. The V and J calls and clone size come from TCRdb's table, not from the authors' own analysis. For this sample the table gives around 24,000 distinct CDR3 sequences, of which 7% were detected only once. Around 15% of the sample rests with the top ten.

This clonotype was counted many times. It has no known antigen specificity. Base quality data are lacking; no much larger clone is found one base away. The sequences come from PBMCs, collected at surgery. The chain is assembled from TRBV28 and TRBJ1-4; D gene: possibly TRBD1, on 5 matching bases. The TCR was taken from a male donor with early-stage non-small cell lung cancer. The DNA is TGTGCCAGCAGTTTCCCGGGACCCACTAATGAAAAACTGTTTTTT. Translation gives CASSFPGPTNEKLFF.